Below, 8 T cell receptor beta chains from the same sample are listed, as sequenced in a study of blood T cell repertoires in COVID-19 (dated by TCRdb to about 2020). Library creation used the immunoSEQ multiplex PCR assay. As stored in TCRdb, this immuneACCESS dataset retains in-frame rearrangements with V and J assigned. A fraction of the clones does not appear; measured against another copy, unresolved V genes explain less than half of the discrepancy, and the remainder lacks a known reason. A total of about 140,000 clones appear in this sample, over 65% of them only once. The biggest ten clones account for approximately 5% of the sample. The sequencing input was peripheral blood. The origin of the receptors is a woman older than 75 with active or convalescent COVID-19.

CDR3 coding DNA: TGTGCCAGCAGCGGACAGGGGGGACCGCCCCGAAATTCACCCCTCCACTTT. Translation: CASSGQGGPPRNSPLHF. The chain combines TRBV7-2 with TRBJ1-6, with 10 bases aligning to TRBD1. J was trimmed by 7 bases and V by 5 bases; bases with no gene match: 11. This CDR3 spans 17 amino acids. CDR1 is SGHTA, CDR2 FQGNSA, per germline.

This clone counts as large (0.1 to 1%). For the CDR3, the DNA is TGCGCCAGCAGACCCACGACAGAGCCTCTCACTGAAGCTTTCTTT. Its protein product is CASRPTTEPLTEAFF. The genes are TRBV4-3 and TRBJ1-1, with D perhaps TRBD1 (5 bases). Germline V gives CDR1 LGHNA, CDR2 YSLEER. V shed 6 bases and J shed 4 bases, with 18 bases lying between them. This CDR3 has 15 residues.

The CDR3 protein is CASSQVRASGGPTGELFF. The CDR3 bases are TGTGCCAGCAGCCAAGTGAGGGCTAGCGGGGGACCCACCGGGGAGCTGTTTTTT. This chain links TRBV3-1 (or the pseudogene TRBV3-2) with TRBJ2-2; 10 bases agree with TRBD2. J lost 4 bases, V lost 1 base, and 9 bases had no gene match. This CDR3 region has 18 residues. The germline gives CDR1 LGHDT, CDR2 YNNKEL (reference sequence).

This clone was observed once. The chain's CDR3 is CASSLGPGGSYEQYF. The CDR3 DNA reads TGCGCCAGCAGCTTGGGGCCAGGGGGATCCTACGAGCAGTACTTC. The genes are TRBV5-1 and TRBJ2-7; 7 bases map to TRBD1. The CDR3 loop spans 15 amino acids. The J segment lost 1 base and the V segment lost 0 bases, leaving 4 bases of the junction unmatched. CDR1 is SGHRS, CDR2 YFSETQ, per germline.

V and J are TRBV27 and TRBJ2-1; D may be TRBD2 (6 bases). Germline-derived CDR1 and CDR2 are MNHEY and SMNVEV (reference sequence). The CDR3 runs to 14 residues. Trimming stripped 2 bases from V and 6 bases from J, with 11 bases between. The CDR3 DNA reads TGTGCCAGCAGTTTAGGGGGGAGTATCAATGAGCAGTTCTTC. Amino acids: CASSLGGSINEQFF.

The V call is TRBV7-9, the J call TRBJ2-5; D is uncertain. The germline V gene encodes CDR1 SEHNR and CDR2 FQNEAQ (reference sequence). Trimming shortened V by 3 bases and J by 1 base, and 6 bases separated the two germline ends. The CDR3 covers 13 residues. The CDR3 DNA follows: TGTGCCAGCAGCTTCGCGGCCCAAGAGACCCAGTACTTC. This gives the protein CASSFAAQETQYF.

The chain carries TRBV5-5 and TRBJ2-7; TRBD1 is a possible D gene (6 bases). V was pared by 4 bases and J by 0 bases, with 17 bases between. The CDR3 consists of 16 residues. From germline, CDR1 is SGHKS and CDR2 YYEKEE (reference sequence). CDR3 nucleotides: TGTGCCAGCAGCCCGATGGGACAAGCCTTCTCCTACGAGCAGTACTTC. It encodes CASSPMGQAFSYEQYF.

The CDR3 reads CASSYASGTLENNEQFF. CDR3 nucleotide sequence: TGTGCCAGCAGCTACGCCTCCGGGACACTTGAAAACAATGAGCAGTTCTTC. V is TRBV7-3 and J is TRBJ2-1; a weak D match, TRBD1 (6 bases). The CDR3 has 17 amino acids. Trimming cost V 4 bases and J 5 bases, with 21 bases left between them. Germline assignment: CDR1 SGHTA and CDR2 FQGTGA.